These 5 T cell receptor beta chains came from one sample sequenced in a study of cytomegalovirus exposure and HLA in healthy donors. PCR was performed using 60 Vbeta and 13 Jbeta primers. TCRdb's copy holds only in-frame clones and misses some; the assay was immunoSEQ multiplex PCR. The sample includes under 110,000 clones, roughly 82% of them seen just once. Sequenced: PBMCs. The receptors were gathered from a man between 50 and 59 years old in good health and CMV-seronegative.

The chain links TRBV4-1 to TRBJ2-3; the D gene is possibly TRBD1 (5 bases). The ends were cut back, 0 bases at V and 2 bases at J, with 15 bases in the middle. The CDR3 contains 17 residues. Germline-derived CDR1 and CDR2 are MGHRA and YSYEKL. CDR3 in amino acids: CASSQDQGPPPTDTQYF. The CDR3 nucleotides read TGCGCCAGCAGCCAAGATCAGGGCCCACCTCCCACAGATACGCAGTATTTT.

V is TRBV30 and J is TRBJ2-5; 9 nucleotides line up with TRBD2. Germline V gene lookup returns CDR1 GTSNPN and CDR2 SVGIG (reference sequence). The CDR3 is 18 residues long. Trimming removed 0 bases from V and 5 bases from J; junction bases left unmatched: 16. The CDR3 reads CAWSVGGGRGGPGETQYF. The CDR3 DNA follows: TGTGCCTGGAGTGTAGGGGGAGGGCGGGGGGGCCCGGGCGAGACCCAGTACTTC.

The V and J genes are TRBV28 and TRBJ1-4, with D uncertain. Germline values: CDR1 MDHEN, CDR2 SYDVKM. V was trimmed by 7 bases and J by 5 bases, leaving 11 bases between them. The CDR3 is 13 residues long. CDR3 loop: CASTSGGNEKLFF. CDR3 in DNA: TGTGCCAGCACCTCGGGAGGAAATGAAAAACTGTTTTTT.

This clone was recorded once. The genes are TRBV5-1 and TRBJ2-3, with 9 bases identical to TRBD1. Germline CDR1 SGHRS, CDR2 YFSETQ. V lost 1 base to trimming and J lost 5 bases; unmatched junction nucleotides: 5. The CDR3 extends over 15 amino acids. In nucleotides, the CDR3 is TGCGCCAGCAGCTTGTCGGGACAGGGCGGAGATACGCAGTATTTT. It is translated as CASSLSGQGGDTQYF.

This chain connects TRBV5-1 to TRBJ2-7; D is possibly TRBD1 (5 bases). This CDR3 comprises 14 residues. V dropped 4 bases and J dropped 3 bases, with 14 bases sitting between them. The germline V gene has CDR1 SGHRS and CDR2 YFSETQ. The CDR3 DNA is TGCGCCAGCAGCGCTGACAGTAAAGTCTACGAGCAGTACTTC. The encoded protein is CASSADSKVYEQYF. The whole variable domain, filled in from reference TRBV5-1 and TRBJ2-7, reads KAGVTQTPRYLIKTRGQQVTLSCSPISGHRSVSWYQQTPGQGLQFLFEYFSETQRNKGNFPGRFSGRQFSNSRSEMNVSTLELGDSALYLCASSADSKVYEQYFGPGTRLTVT.